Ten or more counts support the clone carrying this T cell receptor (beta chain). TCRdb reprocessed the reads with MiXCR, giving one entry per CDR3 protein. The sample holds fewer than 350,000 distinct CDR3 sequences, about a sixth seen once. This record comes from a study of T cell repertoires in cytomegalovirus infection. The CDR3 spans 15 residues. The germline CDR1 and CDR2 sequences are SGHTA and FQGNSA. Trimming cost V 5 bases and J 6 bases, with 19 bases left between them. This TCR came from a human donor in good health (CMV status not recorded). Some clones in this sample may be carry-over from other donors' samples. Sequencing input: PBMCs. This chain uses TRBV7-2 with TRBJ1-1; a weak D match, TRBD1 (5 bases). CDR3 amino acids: CASSPYQGFPPEAFF. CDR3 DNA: TGTGCCAGCAGCCCCTACCAGGGATTTCCCCCTGAAGCTTTCTTT.